The clone carrying this TCR beta chain came up once. Its specificity is not known. This specimen belongs to a study of neurological immune-mediated disorders. TCRdb reprocessed the 5' RACE reads via MiXCR and lists one record per CDR3 protein. The data show more than 25,000 distinct CDR3 sequences, with approximately 20% seen just once and roughly 27% held by the top ten. Trimming cost V 7 bases and J 2 bases; bases outside gene matches: 5. In germline, CDR1 is MRHNA, CDR2 SNTAGT. The CDR3 runs 14 residues. Points from the study as a whole: Multiple sclerosis patients had less TCR clonal expansion than even healthy controls, unlike HTLV-1-associated myelopathy.

The V call is TRBV6-4, the J call TRBJ2-5; TRBD1 aligns across 9 bases. The source is a man aged 45 to 65 with HTLV-1-associated myelopathy (HAM/TSP). The sequencing input was CD4+ T cells from blood. CDR3 region: CASIGTGWQETQYF. CDR3 sequence (DNA): TGTGCCAGCATCGGGACAGGGTGGCAAGAGACCCAGTACTTC.